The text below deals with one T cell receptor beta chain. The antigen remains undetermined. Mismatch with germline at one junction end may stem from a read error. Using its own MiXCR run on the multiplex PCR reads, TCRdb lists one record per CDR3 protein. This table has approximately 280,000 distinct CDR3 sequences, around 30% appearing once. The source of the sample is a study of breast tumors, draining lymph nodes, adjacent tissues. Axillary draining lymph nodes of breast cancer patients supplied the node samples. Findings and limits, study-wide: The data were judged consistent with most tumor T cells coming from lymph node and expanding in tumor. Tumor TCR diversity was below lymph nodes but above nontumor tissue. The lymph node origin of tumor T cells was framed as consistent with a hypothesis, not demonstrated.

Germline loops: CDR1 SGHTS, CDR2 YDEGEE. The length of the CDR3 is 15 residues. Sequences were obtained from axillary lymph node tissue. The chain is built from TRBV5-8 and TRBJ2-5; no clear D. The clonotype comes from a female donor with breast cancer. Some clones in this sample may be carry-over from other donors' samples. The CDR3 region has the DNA TGCGCCAGCAGCTTGGTGGGCAGGTACCAAGAGACCCAGTACTTC. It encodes CASSLVGRYQETQYF.